This TCR beta chain was recorded in a study of cytomegalovirus exposure and HLA in healthy donors. The PCR contained 60 Vbeta and 13 Jbeta primers. Data came from immunoSEQ multiplex PCR; TCRdb stores just in-frame clones and leaves some out. The sample yields approximately 140,000 clones, around 85% seen once. Sequenced material: PBMCs. This TCR derives from a boy between 10 and 17 years old in good health and CMV-seronegative.

The CDR3 loop reads CASSVLAVSPYEQYF. CDR3 in DNA: TGTGCCAGCAGTGTACTAGCGGTTAGTCCCTACGAGCAGTACTTC. V usage is TRBV6-1 and J usage is TRBJ2-7, with 8 positions matching TRBD2. V trimming: 4 bases; J trimming: 2 bases; junction bases outside the gene matches: 7. This CDR3 comprises 15 residues. CDR1 is MNHNS and CDR2 is SASEGT in the germline V gene.